This TCR beta chain was retrieved from a study of PD-1 blockade in classical Hodgkin lymphoma. This CDR3 comprises 11 residues. In germline, CDR1 is SQVTM, CDR2 ANQGSEA. V was clipped by 7 bases and J by 4 bases, with 10 bases between them. The sample's time point: cycle 4 day 1 (C4D1), after 5 to 7 weeks of nivolumab. Every patient relapsed after autologous stem cell transplantation, and brentuximab vedotin exposure varied. This clone came up a few times. Clones were read by immunoSEQ multiplex PCR, and TCRdb kept only the in-frame ones, dropping some. The sample includes some 18,000 clones, more than 75% of them seen just once.

The chain recombines TRBV29-1 with TRBJ1-1, with D possibly TRBD1 on 6 matching bases. The origin of this receptor is a human donor with classical Hodgkin lymphoma. The sample consisted of peripheral blood mononuclear cells (PBMCs), taken before the fourth cycle of nivolumab. CDR3 in DNA: TGCAGCGGGGGGGCCGGCACTGAAGCTTTCTTT. Translated: CSGGAGTEAFF.